This entry concerns a single T cell receptor (beta chain). Its specificity is not known. Naive CD4+ cells had CD25+ Tregs removed. Findings and limits, study-wide: Whole repertoires were not studied in the larger cohort, only one V-J beta rearrangement.

V was pared by 10 bases and J by 5 bases, with 20 bases between. The CDR3 is made up of 15 amino acids. In germline, CDR1 is MNHNS, CDR2 SASEGT. Constant-region reverse primers amplified full-length variable regions, followed by semi-nested Nested Universal Primer A PCR. TCRdb itself ran the 5' RACE reads through MiXCR, one entry per CDR3 protein. The sample consists of some 37,000 distinct CDR3 sequences, over 15% of them appearing once. The genes are TRBV6-1 and TRBJ1-4; D perhaps matches TRBD1 (5 bases). Material for sequencing was naive CD4+ T cells sorted from a lymph node. Subset noted: naive CD4+ T cells, CD4+CD45RA+CD25-. The clonotype was recovered from a female donor with breast cancer. CDR3 sequence: CATYPGDARNEKLFF. The CDR3 DNA sequence: TGTGCCACCTACCCTGGGGACGCACGAAATGAAAAACTGTTTTTT.